This T cell receptor (beta chain) was profiled in a study of blood T cell repertoires in COVID-19. Study-level background: Donors in the United States, Italy and Spain gave samples during acute or convalescent COVID-19.

Participant ages covered about 18 to 95 years across 24 US areas. The data were produced by immunoSEQ multiplex PCR, yet TCRdb's version contains in-frame clones alone and is incomplete. The sample has some 190,000 clones; 86% are singletons. What was sequenced was PBMCs or T cells enriched from blood (not recorded which). This receptor was taken from a man aged 35 to 55 with acute COVID-19.

CDR3 nucleotide sequence: TGTGCCAGCAGTTACGGGCAGGGGGCTGCAAAATATGGCTACACCTTC. Protein sequence: CASSYGQGAAKYGYTF. The chain combines TRBV6-6 with TRBJ1-2; 8 nucleotides align to TRBD1. This CDR3 comprises 16 residues. Germline lookup yields CDR1 MNHNY and CDR2 SVGAGI (reference sequence). V was pared by 2 bases and J by 5 bases, with 10 bases of the junction left unmatched.